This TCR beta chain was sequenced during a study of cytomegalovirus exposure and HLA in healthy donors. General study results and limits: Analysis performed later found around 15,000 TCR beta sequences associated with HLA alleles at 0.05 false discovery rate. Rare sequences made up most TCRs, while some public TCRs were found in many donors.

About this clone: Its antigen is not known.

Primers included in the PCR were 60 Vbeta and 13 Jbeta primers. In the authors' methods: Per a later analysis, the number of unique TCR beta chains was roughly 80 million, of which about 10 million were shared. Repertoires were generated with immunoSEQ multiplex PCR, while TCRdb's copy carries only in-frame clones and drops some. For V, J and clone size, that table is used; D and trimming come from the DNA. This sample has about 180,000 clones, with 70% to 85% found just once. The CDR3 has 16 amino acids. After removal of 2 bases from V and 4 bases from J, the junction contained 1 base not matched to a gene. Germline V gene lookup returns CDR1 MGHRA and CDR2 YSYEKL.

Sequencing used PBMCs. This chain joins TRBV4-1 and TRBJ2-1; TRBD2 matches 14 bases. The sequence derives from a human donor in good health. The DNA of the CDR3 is TGCGCCAGCAGCCAACGACTAGCGGGGGGGTACAATGAGCAGTTCTTC. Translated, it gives CASSQRLAGGYNEQFF.